A selection of T cell receptor beta chains follows, all from one sample in a study of cytotoxic CD8 clonotypes in ibrutinib-treated CLL. Here immunoSEQ multiplex PCR was the method, and the copy in TCRdb shows in-frame clones only, minus some. The profile shows roughly 53,000 clones, approximately 54% of them singletons. This specimen consisted of PBMCs, obtained at disease progression, from a patient treated with ibrutinib. The receptors derive from a human donor with chronic lymphocytic leukemia. Both conserved end residues are part of each CDR3. Fields, in order: V gene, D gene, clone size, J gene, CDR3 DNA, CDR3 protein. The D gene is left open where the match is weak. Clone size appears in some rows only: once, few, many, or a class for an expanded clone.

TRBV7-3,.,.,TRBJ2-7,TGTGCCAGCAGCTTAAGAGGAGGTGAGCAGTACTTC,CASSLRGGEQYF
TRBV4-1,.,many,TRBJ1-3,TGCGCCAGCAGCCGTGAGCCTGGAAACACCATATATTTT,CASSREPGNTIYF
TRBV29-1,.,once,TRBJ1-2,TGCAGCGTTGCTAGGACCAGCGATGGCTACACCTTC,CSVARTSDGYTF
TRBV30,TRBD2,.,TRBJ2-3,TGTGCCTGGAGCCAGGGACTAGTTAGCACAGATACGCAGTATTTT,CAWSQGLVSTDTQYF
TRBV7-9,TRBD1,.,TRBJ1-2,TGTGCCAGCAGCTCAGGGGGCGCGTATGGCTACACCTTC,CASSSGGAYGYTF
TRBV14,.,.,TRBJ2-7,TGTGCCAGCAGCCACCTCTCCTGGATTCGTAGGAGCTCCTACGAGCAGTACTTC,CASSHLSWIRRSSYEQYF
TRBV5-1,.,.,TRBJ2-1,TGCGCCAGCAGCTTACCCAGGGGAGGTTACAATGAGCAGTTCTTC,CASSLPRGGYNEQFF
TRBV4-2,.,.,TRBJ1-4,TGTGCCAGTAATGACCCTTCCGGTGAAAAACTGTTTTTT,CASNDPSGEKLFF
TRBV30,TRBD2,.,TRBJ2-7,TGTGCCTGGAGTGTACCTAGGACTAGCGGGACTCTCCTTTTCTACGAGCAGTACTTC,CAWSVPRTSGTLLFYEQYF
TRBV9,.,.,TRBJ2-1,TGTGCCAGCAGCCCCCCGGGGTTGACGGGCCTCAATGAGCAGTTCTTC,CASSPPGLTGLNEQFF
TRBV9,.,.,TRBJ2-7,TGTGCCAGCAGACAGGATTCCTACGAGCAGTACTTC,CASRQDSYEQYF
TRBV25-1,TRBD1,.,TRBJ2-2,TGTGCCAGCAGTGAACCGGGACAGGGGGCTAACGGGGAGCTGTTTTTT,CASSEPGQGANGELFF
TRBV27,.,.,TRBJ2-1,TGTGCCAGCAGTTTATCCCCGGATGTTTGGCCCTACAATGAGCAGTTCTTC,CASSLSPDVWPYNEQFF
TRBV28,TRBD1,few,TRBJ1-5,TGTGCCAGCAGTTTGCGGACAGGGTACAATCAGCCCCAGCATTTT,CASSLRTGYNQPQHF
TRBV5-5,.,few,TRBJ2-3,TGTGCCAGCAGCTTGCATTCGGGAGTTGGCACAGATACGCAGTATTTT,CASSLHSGVGTDTQYF
TRBV7-9,.,once,TRBJ2-7,TGTGCCAGCAGCTTAATTCGGGGCGAGCAGTACTTC,CASSLIRGEQYF
TRBV6-1,.,.,TRBJ1-1,TGTGCCAGCAGTGGCCGGGACGGAAGAGATGAAGCTTTCTTT,CASSGRDGRDEAFF
TRBV28,.,.,TRBJ1-2,TGTGCCAGCACGAACCTCGGGAATGGCTACACCTTC,CASTNLGNGYTF
TRBV28,TRBD1,once,TRBJ1-2,TGTGCCAGCAGTTTACTTGCAGGGGGCGTCAACTATGGCTACACCTTC,CASSLLAGGVNYGYTF
TRBV9,.,.,TRBJ1-1,TGTGCCAGCAGCTTTGACCAGGACACTGAAGCTTTCTTT,CASSFDQDTEAFF
TRBV9,.,.,TRBJ1-4,TGTGCCAGCAGCGTAGACAGTCCTTTACCGAATGAAAAACTGTTTTTT,CASSVDSPLPNEKLFF
TRBV11-1,.,.,TRBJ2-1,TGTGCCAGCAGCCTATCTAGGGATGAGCAGTTCTTC,CASSLSRDEQFF
TRBV27,.,.,TRBJ1-5,TGTGCCAGCCGGTCAGGGGACCATAGCAATCAGCCCCAGCATTTT,CASRSGDHSNQPQHF
TRBV7-6,.,.,TRBJ2-1,TGTGCCAGCAGCTTAGATTTTGGGGGTTCTAGCTCCTACAATGAGCAGTTCTTC,CASSLDFGGSSSYNEQFF
TRBV6-5,.,.,TRBJ1-2,TGTGCCAGCAGTCGGGACTTCTATGGCTACACCTTC,CASSRDFYGYTF
TRBV5-1,.,few,TRBJ2-5,TGCGCCAGCAGCCCAATGGCAGGGGCAGAGACCCAGTACTTC,CASSPMAGAETQYF
TRBV5-1,TRBD2,.,TRBJ2-5,TGCGCCAGCAGCTTTTGGAGCGGGGGGGCCGGGGAGACCCAGTACTTC,CASSFWSGGAGETQYF
TRBV6-6,.,few,TRBJ1-2,TGTGCCAGCAGCCCGGGAGGCGGCTACACCTTC,CASSPGGGYTF
TRBV7-9,.,few,TRBJ2-3,TGTGCCAGCAGCTTATGGAACCCCCAAAGCACAGATACGCAGTATTTT,CASSLWNPQSTDTQYF
TRBV30,.,.,TRBJ2-3,TGTGCCTGGACAGCCAGCACAGATACGCAGTATTTT,CAWTASTDTQYF
TRBV5-6,TRBD1,.,TRBJ2-7,TGTGCCAGCAGCTTACCGGGACAGGGATACGAGCAGTACTTC,CASSLPGQGYEQYF
TRBV6-1,TRBD1,.,TRBJ1-1,TGTGCCAGCAGGGGGGACAGGGCGAGGACTGAAGCTTTCTTT,CASRGDRARTEAFF
TRBV6-5,.,.,TRBJ2-7,TGTGCCAGCAGCCTTAGCGAGTACTACGAGCAGTACTTC,CASSLSEYYEQYF
TRBV2,.,.,TRBJ1-1,TGTGCCAGCAGTGTACAGCAGGGTGAAGCTTTCTTT,CASSVQQGEAFF
TRBV5-1,.,.,TRBJ2-2,TGCGCCAGCAGCCCCGACACGAACACCGGGGAGCTGTTTTTT,CASSPDTNTGELFF
TRBV5-1,TRBD2,.,TRBJ2-7,TGCGCCAGCAGCCCGACCGGGACTAGCGGGATCTACGAGCAGTACTTC,CASSPTGTSGIYEQYF
TRBV6-4,.,.,TRBJ2-6,TGTGCCGCACAACCATACTCTGGGGCCAACGTCCTGACTTTC,CAAQPYSGANVLTF
TRBV6-8,.,few,TRBJ2-7,TGTGCCAGCAGTTACGGGGGGCCCTCCTACGAGCAGTACTTC,CASSYGGPSYEQYF
TRBV6-6,TRBD2,.,TRBJ2-3,TGTGCCAGCAGTTATAACGGGGGGGTAGATACGCAGTATTTT,CASSYNGGVDTQYF
TRBV7-2,.,.,TRBJ2-1,TGTGCCAGCACCCGTCCGGGGGCGGGCTACAATGAGCAGTTCTTC,CASTRPGAGYNEQFF
TRBV9,TRBD1,.,TRBJ1-3,TGTGCCAGCAGCCCCTGGACAGGGAATGGAAACACCATATATTTT,CASSPWTGNGNTIYF
TRBV10-3,TRBD2,.,TRBJ2-2,TGTGCCATCCCTCGGACTAGCGGGGGCGATTGGGTCACCGGGGAGCTGTTTTTT,CAIPRTSGGDWVTGELFF
TRBV5-1,.,.,TRBJ2-7,TGCGCCAGCAGCCCCGCTGGGGCTAGCGTAGGGGGCGAGCAGTACTTC,CASSPAGASVGGEQYF